In this sample, the clone carrying this T cell receptor beta chain turned up once. This specimen belongs to a study of T cell changes during pregnancy in multiple sclerosis. Assay: immunoSEQ multiplex PCR; the TCRdb copy retains only in-frame clones and omits some. The table shows about 80,000 clones, with 89% occurring only once. V was pared by 5 bases and J by 5 bases, with 14 bases of the junction left unmatched. Germline assignment: CDR1 SGHTA and CDR2 FQGNSA. The length of the CDR3 is 17 residues. This sequence originates from a female donor with multiple sclerosis, enrolled in a pregnancy study. The gene calls are TRBV7-2 and TRBJ2-5; 10 positions match TRBD2. The material was peripheral blood, obtained before pregnancy. The CDR3, as DNA: TGTGCCAGCAGCCCTACGGATAGCGGGGGGCCCTGGGAGACCCAGTACTTC. Its protein is CASSPTDSGGPWETQYF. The full variable domain, rest sourced from reference TRBV7-2 and TRBJ2-5, is GAGVSQSPSNKVTEKGKDVELRCDPISGHTALYWYRQSLGQGLEFLIYFQGNSAPDKSGLPSDRFSAERTGGSVSTLTIQRTQQEDSAVYLCASSPTDSGGPWETQYFGPGTRLLVL.